These 8 T cell receptor beta chains were all obtained from the same sample, sequenced in a study of shared clonotypes between healthy human individuals. Clones were sequenced by immunoSEQ multiplex PCR, and TCRdb holds only the in-frame ones, with some missing. The sample contains hundreds of thousands of clones, about three quarters of which appear only once. Sequenced input: memory CD4+ T cells sorted from blood. Described subset: CD45RA-negative fraction. The receptors come from a woman younger than 45 in good health.

The gene calls are TRBV25-1 and TRBJ2-1; 11 nucleotides match TRBD2. The CDR3 totals 17 residues. V was clipped by 2 bases and J by 9 bases; unmatched bases: 12. From germline, CDR1 is MGHDK and CDR2 SYGVNS. As DNA, the CDR3 is TGTGCCAGCAGTGAAACCGGCCTAGCGGGAGGTTATGGTGAGCAGTTCTTC. This codes for CASSETGLAGGYGEQFF.

The chain carries TRBV6-1 and TRBJ2-6; D is undetermined. Between the trimmed V and J ends, which lost 4 bases and 1 base, there was a span of 8 bases. CDR3 size: 15 residues. Germline CDR1 reads MNHNS; CDR2 reads SASEGT. The CDR3 protein is CASSVGGSGANVLTF. The CDR3 DNA sequence: TGTGCCAGCAGTGTTGGCGGATCTGGGGCCAACGTCCTGACTTTC.

This chain joins TRBV5-1 and TRBJ1-2; weak D call: TRBD1 (5 bases). Germline-derived CDR1 and CDR2 are SGHRS and YFSETQ. This CDR3 is 15 amino acids long. Trimming shortened V by 3 bases and J by 8 bases, and 20 bases separated the two germline ends. In DNA, the CDR3 is TGCGCCAGCAGCTCTCAGGGCCTCCACAAGGAAGGCTACACCTTC. Amino acid sequence: CASSSQGLHKEGYTF. Filled out from reference TRBV5-1 and TRBJ1-2, the complete variable domain reads KAGVTQTPRYLIKTRGQQVTLSCSPISGHRSVSWYQQTPGQGLQFLFEYFSETQRNKGNFPGRFSGRQFSNSRSEMNVSTLELGDSALYLCASSSQGLHKEGYTFGSGTRLTVV.

This chain connects TRBV27 to TRBJ2-3; D perhaps matches TRBD2 (6 bases). The CDR3 runs to 15 residues. V lost 5 bases and J 1 base, leaving 13 bases between the germline ends. Germline CDR1 is MNHEY and CDR2 is SMNVEV (reference sequence). Here the CDR3 reads CASSPTWGGTDTQYF. The CDR3, as DNA: TGTGCCAGCAGTCCAACTTGGGGGGGCACAGATACGCAGTATTTT.

This chain links TRBV9 with TRBJ2-7; D not certain. The germline gives CDR1 SGDLS, CDR2 YYNGEE. V was cut by 0 bases and J by 6 bases, with 10 bases left in between. The CDR3 is made up of 13 amino acids. The CDR3 reads CASSVARVGEQYF. CDR3 sequence (DNA): TGTGCCAGCAGCGTAGCCCGGGTTGGCGAGCAGTACTTC.

This clone has just a few counts. V is TRBV10-2 and J is TRBJ1-5; D is undetermined. V was cut by 0 bases and J by 9 bases, with 12 bases left in between. The CDR3 has 14 amino acids. Looked up from germline, CDR1 is WSHSY and CDR2 is SAAADI. The CDR3 DNA reads as TGCGCCAGCAGTGAGTCGGCGGTTGGGCTGCCCCAGCATTTT. It specifies CASSESAVGLPQHF.

This clone was found once. J is TRBJ2-1 and V is TRBV11-2, with 10 bases that match TRBD1. V was clipped by 4 bases and J by 5 bases; unmatched bases: 14. Germline lookup yields CDR1 SGHAT and CDR2 FQNNGV. The CDR3 runs 18 residues. Here the CDR3 reads CASSSRGGTGATHNEQFF. CDR3 coding DNA: TGTGCCAGCAGCTCCCGCGGAGGGACAGGGGCCACCCACAATGAGCAGTTCTTC.

The chain carries TRBV10-3 and TRBJ1-5; no clear D gene. From germline, CDR1 is ENHRY and CDR2 SYGVKD. The CDR3 runs to 13 residues. The V and J ends lost 5 bases and 1 base respectively, with 6 bases between them. This chain's CDR3 is CAISSGSNQPQHF. CDR3 nucleotide sequence: TGTGCCATCAGTAGTGGGAGCAATCAGCCCCAGCATTTT.